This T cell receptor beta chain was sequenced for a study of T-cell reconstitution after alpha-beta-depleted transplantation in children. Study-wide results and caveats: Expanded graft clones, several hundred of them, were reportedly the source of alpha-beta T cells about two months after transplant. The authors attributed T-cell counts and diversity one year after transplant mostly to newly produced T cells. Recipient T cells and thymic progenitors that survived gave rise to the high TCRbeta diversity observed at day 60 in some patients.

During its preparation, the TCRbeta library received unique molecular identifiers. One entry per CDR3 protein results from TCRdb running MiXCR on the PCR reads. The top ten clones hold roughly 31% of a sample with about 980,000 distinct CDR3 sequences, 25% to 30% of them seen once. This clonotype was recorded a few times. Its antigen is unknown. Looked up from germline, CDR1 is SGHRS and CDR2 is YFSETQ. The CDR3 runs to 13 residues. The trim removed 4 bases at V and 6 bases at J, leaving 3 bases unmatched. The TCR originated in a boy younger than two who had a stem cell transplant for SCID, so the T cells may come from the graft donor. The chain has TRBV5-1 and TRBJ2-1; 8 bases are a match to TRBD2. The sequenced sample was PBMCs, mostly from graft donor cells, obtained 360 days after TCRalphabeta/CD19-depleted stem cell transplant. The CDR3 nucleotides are TGCGCCAGCAGCGCCGGGACTAGCAATGAGCAGTTCTTC. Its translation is CASSAGTSNEQFF.